Shown below are 27 T cell receptor beta chains from a single sample sequenced in a study of cytomegalovirus exposure and HLA in healthy donors. A multiplex PCR was run with 60 Vbeta primers and 13 Jbeta primers. TCRdb keeps only in-frame clones here, not all; method: immunoSEQ multiplex PCR. The sample lists around 100,000 clones; 84% were seen once. Sequencing was performed on PBMCs. The source of these receptors is a woman aged 18-29 years in good health and CMV-seronegative.

The table lists this clone with a count of one. The chain combines TRBV11-3 with TRBJ2-2; tentatively, D is TRBD1 (6 bases). This CDR3 is built from 15 residues. V was cut by 5 bases and J by 4 bases, with 14 bases left in between. Germline CDR1 is SGHNT and CDR2 is YENEEA. Here the CDR3 reads CASSLAQGSTGELFF. As DNA, the CDR3 is TGTGCCAGCAGCCTGGCCCAGGGGAGCACCGGGGAGCTGTTTTTT.

The chain combines TRBV5-1 with TRBJ2-5, with 8 bases lining up with TRBD1. From germline, CDR1 is SGHRS and CDR2 YFSETQ. With V trimmed by 4 bases and J by 3 bases, 8 bases remained unmatched. This CDR3 has 15 amino acids. CDR3 sequence reads: CASSRWTGREETQYF. CDR3 DNA sequence: TGCGCCAGCAGCCGGTGGACAGGGCGAGAAGAGACCCAGTACTTC.

The rearrangement uses TRBV1 and TRBJ1-6; the table gives TRBD1 as D, unverified against the DNA. TRBV1 is a pseudogene. This CDR3 comprises 21 residues. In nucleotides, the CDR3 is TGCACCAGCAGCCAAGATTCACAAGACAGGGGGCATTGGACTATAAGTTCACCCCTCCACTTT. It codes for CTSSQDSQDRGHWTISSPLHF.

The chain employs TRBV14 and TRBJ1-4; tentatively, D is TRBD1 (5 bases). CDR3 length: 17 amino acids. Germline lookup yields CDR1 SGHDN and CDR2 FVKESK. Trimming stripped 5 bases from V and 0 bases from J, with 16 bases between. The CDR3 sequence is CASSTGVGGATNEKLFF. CDR3 coding DNA: TGTGCCAGCAGCACCGGAGTCGGGGGTGCAACTAATGAAAAACTGTTTTTT.

J is TRBJ2-5 and V is TRBV9; tentative D call: TRBD2 (5 bases). CDR1 is SGDLS, CDR2 YYNGEE, per germline. The CDR3 is 15 amino acids. The germline V and J ends were trimmed by 4 bases and 1 base, with 14 bases remaining between them. CDR3 nucleotide sequence: TGTGCCAGCAGCACCCGTGGGGAGACCCAAGAGACCCAGTACTTC. Translating gives CASSTRGETQETQYF.

This chain joins TRBV5-1 and TRBJ1-6, with D unclear. The V and J ends lost 0 bases and 4 bases respectively, with 8 bases between them. The V gene's germline CDR1 is SGHRS and CDR2 YFSETQ. The length of the CDR3 is 15 residues. The CDR3 coding sequence is TGCGCCAGCAGCTTGGAAAGGAGTTATAATTCACCCCTCCACTTT. It is translated as CASSLERSYNSPLHF.

This clone was observed a handful of times. This sequence joins TRBV2 and TRBJ2-1; 9 nucleotides match TRBD2. CDR3 length: 12 amino acids. In germline, CDR1 is SNHLY, CDR2 FYNNEI. V shed 4 bases, J shed 8 bases, and the junction held 0 bases outside the gene matches. The CDR3 bases are TGTGCCAGCAGTGGACTAGCGGATGAGCAGTTCTTC. Protein product: CASSGLADEQFF. Combining the CDR3 with reference TRBV2 and TRBJ2-1 gives the whole variable domain EPEVTQTPSHQVTQMGQEVILRCVPISNHLYFYWYRQILGQKVEFLVSFYNNEISEKSEIFDDQFSVERPDGSNFTLKIRSTKLEDSAMYFCASSGLADEQFFGPGTRLTVL.

The chain combines TRBV11-2 with TRBJ2-5; D call uncertain. With 5 bases removed from V and 5 bases from J, the gap between germline ends came to 9 bases. Looked up from germline, CDR1 is SGHAT and CDR2 is FQNNGV. The CDR3 contains 12 residues. The CDR3 here is CASSPGLETQYF. DNA for the CDR3: TGTGCCAGCAGCCCCGGTCTGGAGACCCAGTACTTC.

The J gene is TRBJ1-2, the V gene TRBV9, with a tentative D call TRBD1 (5 bases). CDR3 size: 14 residues. The V gene's germline CDR1 is SGDLS and CDR2 YYNGEE. The ends were cut back, 2 bases at V and 4 bases at J, with 12 bases in the middle. CDR3 sequence (DNA): TGTGCCAGCAGCGTTCAGACAGAATCCTATGGCTACACCTTC. Its translation: CASSVQTESYGYTF. Full variable domain (missing parts from reference TRBV9 and TRBJ1-2): DSGVTQTPKHLITATGQRVTLRCSPRSGDLSVYWYQQSLDQGLQFLIQYYNGEERAKGNILERFSAQQFPDLHSELNLSSLELGDSALYFCASSVQTESYGYTFGSGTRLTVV.

The J gene is TRBJ1-2, the V gene TRBV9, with D possibly TRBD1 on 6 matching bases. The CDR3 runs 14 residues. The V gene lost 3 bases and the J gene lost 2 bases, with 11 bases spanning the gap. Germline V lookup: CDR1 SGDLS, CDR2 YYNGEE. In DNA form, the CDR3 reads TGTGCCAGCAGCGGTTGGGACACCAACTATGGCTACACCTTC. Encoded protein: CASSGWDTNYGYTF.

This clone has a single count. The CDR3 sequence is CASTDSGNTIYF. DNA of the CDR3: TGTGCCAGTACAGACTCTGGAAACACCATATATTTT. This chain uses TRBV28 with TRBJ1-3; D unclear. This CDR3 is built from 12 residues. With 9 bases removed from V and 0 bases from J, the gap between germline ends came to 6 bases. The germline V gene has CDR1 MDHEN and CDR2 SYDVKM.

This clone has more than one count but fewer than ten. The genes are TRBV4-3 and TRBJ2-3; possible D gene TRBD2, 7 bases. There are 15 residues in the CDR3. Trimming removed 4 bases at V and 2 bases at J, with 13 bases between. Germline V lookup: CDR1 LGHNA, CDR2 YSLEER. CDR3 in DNA: TGCGCCAGCAGCCCGCAGGCGGGGGCCACAGATACGCAGTATTTT. It codes for CASSPQAGATDTQYF.

This clone has only a few counts. The chain joins TRBV7-9 to TRBJ2-1; 7 positions match TRBD1. CDR3 length: 14 residues. In germline, CDR1 is SEHNR, CDR2 FQNEAQ (reference sequence). J lost 2 bases, V lost 3 bases, and 1 base had no gene match. CDR3 loop: CASSFTGAYNEQFF. CDR3 bases: TGTGCCAGCAGCTTCACAGGGGCCTACAATGAGCAGTTCTTC.

This clone appeared once. The chain is built from TRBV7-8 and TRBJ2-1; 11 bases are a match to TRBD2. Germline V gene data show CDR1 as SGHVS and CDR2 as FQNEAQ. V dropped 1 base and J dropped 9; count of bases not matched to a gene: 8. This CDR3 is 16 amino acids long. The CDR3 region has the DNA TGTGCCAGCAGCTTAGAGGTAGTAGCGGGAGGGGGTGAGCAGTTCTTC. Protein product: CASSLEVVAGGGEQFF.

The chain recombines TRBV6-5 with TRBJ2-1; 7 nucleotides line up with TRBD1. Germline assignment: CDR1 MNHEY and CDR2 SVGAGI. The CDR3 spans 15 residues. V lost 8 bases and J lost 3; bases outside the gene matches: 10. The CDR3 sequence: CASRYGTARYNEQFF. The CDR3 nucleotides read TGTGCCAGCCGGTATGGGACAGCCCGCTACAATGAGCAGTTCTTC.

This chain connects TRBV7-8 to TRBJ2-5, with 8 bases that match TRBD1. The CDR3 spans 16 residues. From germline, CDR1 is SGHVS and CDR2 FQNEAQ. Germline trimming cut 4 bases from V and 0 bases from J; bases unmatched to any gene: 7. CDR3: CASSSSGQANQETQYF. Here the CDR3 DNA reads TGTGCCAGCAGCTCTTCGGGACAGGCTAACCAAGAGACCCAGTACTTC.

The rearrangement uses TRBV19 and TRBJ2-7, with 8 bases aligning to TRBD1. The CDR3 runs 13 residues. Germline V gene lookup returns CDR1 LNHDA and CDR2 SQIVND (reference sequence). Trimming took 9 bases from V and 6 from J; bases not matched to a gene: 10. CDR3 in amino acids: CASSRSGGREQYF. The CDR3 DNA is TGTGCCAGCTCCAGATCAGGGGGCCGCGAGCAGTACTTC.

The V call is TRBV6-4, the J call TRBJ2-1; tentative D call: TRBD1 (8 bases). Germline V gives CDR1 MRHNA, CDR2 SNTAGT. This CDR3 spans 15 amino acids. Trimming shortened V by 0 bases and J by 8 bases, and 14 bases separated the two germline ends. The CDR3 loop is CASSDSGQGGDEQFF. The CDR3 DNA reads TGTGCCAGCAGTGACTCAGGACAGGGAGGGGATGAGCAGTTCTTC.

In this sample, this clone turned up a few times. The gene calls are TRBV7-2 and TRBJ2-3; D ambiguous. V gave up 2 bases and J gave up 0 bases, with 18 bases separating them. This CDR3 has 18 amino acids. The germline CDR1 and CDR2 sequences are SGHTA and FQGNSA. Here the CDR3 reads CASSLSTTLRSSTDTQYF. The CDR3 DNA reads TGTGCCAGCAGCTTAAGTACCACCCTGCGATCTAGCACAGATACGCAGTATTTT.

The J gene is TRBJ1-1, the V gene TRBV6-1, with D hard to call. There are 14 residues in the CDR3. Trimming cost V 5 bases and J 1 base, with 11 bases left between them. The germline V gene has CDR1 MNHNS and CDR2 SASEGT. The CDR3 loop is CASSKYRENTEAFF. In nucleotides, the CDR3 is TGTGCCAGCAGTAAATACAGAGAGAACACTGAAGCTTTCTTT.

This clone was seen more than once but under ten times. The chain recombines TRBV4-2 with TRBJ2-7; TRBD2 matches 9 bases. CDR1 and CDR2 from the germline V gene are LGHNA and YNFKEQ. Unmatched junction bases numbered 4, after V lost 0 bases and J lost 4 bases. CDR3 length: 15 residues. The CDR3 spells CASSQEDSGSYEQYF. The CDR3 DNA sequence: TGTGCCAGCAGCCAAGAGGATAGCGGGAGTTACGAGCAGTACTTC.

The chain recombines TRBV25-1 with TRBJ1-2, with 9 bases identical to TRBD1. V was clipped by 5 bases and J by 1 base; unmatched bases: 2. Germline V gene lookup returns CDR1 MGHDK and CDR2 SYGVNS. The length of the CDR3 is 14 residues. The CDR3 protein is CASSRTGDNYGYTF. Written as DNA, the CDR3 is TGTGCCAGCAGTCGGACAGGGGATAACTATGGCTACACCTTC.

The chain links TRBV6-5 to TRBJ1-3, with 7 nucleotides matching TRBD1. V was clipped by 5 bases and J by 2 bases; unmatched bases: 6. From germline, CDR1 is MNHEY and CDR2 SVGAGI. The CDR3 length is 15 residues. CDR3 DNA: TGTGCCAGCAGTAGCTACAGGGGAACTGGAAACACCATATATTTT. Its translation is CASSSYRGTGNTIYF.

Here the CDR3 reads CASSYAGVYEQYF. DNA for the CDR3: TGTGCCAGCAGTTACGCCGGGGTGTACGAGCAGTACTTC. The V and J genes are TRBV6-6 and TRBJ2-7; possible D gene TRBD2, 5 bases. V lost 2 bases and J 4 bases, leaving 9 bases between the germline ends. Germline-derived CDR1 and CDR2 are MNHNY and SVGAGI (reference sequence). The CDR3 consists of 13 residues.

A remark on this clone: Other DNA sequences of this sample code for an identical CDR3. The CDR3 bases are TGTGCCAGCAGCTTAGGGGTGGCGGGGGTTCAAGAGACCCAGTACTTC. It codes for CASSLGVAGVQETQYF. J is TRBJ2-5 and V is TRBV7-9; 7 nucleotides align to TRBD2. This CDR3 has 16 amino acids. V lost 1 base and J lost 2; bases outside the gene matches: 7. Germline V lookup: CDR1 SEHNR, CDR2 FQNEAQ (reference sequence).

V usage is TRBV5-6 and J usage is TRBJ2-3; D perhaps matches TRBD2 (5 bases). CDR3 size: 14 residues. Trimming pared 1 base from V and 3 bases from J, leaving 9 bases between. Germline V CDR1 and CDR2: SGHDT, YYEEEE. In DNA form, the CDR3 reads TGTGCCAGCAGCTTGAGTCGGGGTACAGATACGCAGTATTTT. Amino acid sequence: CASSLSRGTDTQYF.

The V and J genes are TRBV7-9 and TRBJ2-2; tentatively, D is TRBD2 (6 bases). This CDR3 comprises 14 residues. CDR1 is SEHNR, CDR2 FQNEAQ, per germline (reference sequence). V lost 5 bases and J lost 5, with 12 bases in between. The CDR3 DNA reads as TGTGCCAGCAGCCTAGACGGGGGTACCGGGGAGCTGTTTTTT. Protein product: CASSLDGGTGELFF. Combining the CDR3 with reference TRBV7-9 and TRBJ2-2 gives the whole variable domain DTGVSQNPRHKITKRGQNVTFRCDPISEHNRLYWYRQTLGQGPEFLTYFQNEAQLEKSRLLSDRFSAERPKGSFSTLEIQRTEQGDSAMYLCASSLDGGTGELFFGEGSRLTVL.